This is a list of T cell receptor beta chains from one sample in a study of T-cell reconstitution after alpha-beta-depleted transplantation in children. Each CDR3 protein gets one entry after TCRdb re-called the PCR reads with MiXCR. The sample records about 250,000 distinct CDR3 sequences, 20% to 30% being singletons. The sequences come from PBMCs, mostly from graft donor cells, collected 360 days after TCRalphabeta/CD19-depleted stem cell transplant. These TCRs come from a female patient under 10 years old who had a stem cell transplant for congenital amegakaryocytic thrombocytopenia, so the T cells may come from the graft donor. Each CDR3 is given with its conserved first and last residue. The order of the fields is clone size, J gene, D gene, V gene, CDR3 DNA, CDR3 protein. The D gene is left open where the match is weak. Where a row states a size, it is once, few, many or the class of an expanded clone; other rows omit it.

clone_size: few
j_call: TRBJ1-6
d_call: NA
v_call: TRBV3-1
cdr3_nt: TGTGCCAGCAGCCAAGGGTCCGGTTCACCCCTCCACTTT
cdr3_aa: CASSQGSGSPLHF

clone_size: NA
j_call: TRBJ2-1
d_call: NA
v_call: TRBV7-9
cdr3_nt: TGTGCCAGCAGCTTAGCGAGATCGGGAACCTACAATGAGCAGTTCTTC
cdr3_aa: CASSLARSGTYNEQFF

clone_size: few
j_call: TRBJ2-1
d_call: TRBD1
v_call: TRBV18
cdr3_nt: TGTGCCAGCTCACCCGGGACAGGGAGCGATGAGCAGTTCTTC
cdr3_aa: CASSPGTGSDEQFF

clone_size: few
j_call: TRBJ2-7
d_call: TRBD2
v_call: TRBV20-1
cdr3_nt: TGCAGTGCACTATGGGCGGGAGCCTACGAGCAGTACTTC
cdr3_aa: CSALWAGAYEQYF

clone_size: few
j_call: TRBJ2-7
d_call: NA
v_call: TRBV21-1
cdr3_nt: TGTGCCAGCAGCTACACTGCCGGGACGGTCACTTACGAGCAGTACTTC
cdr3_aa: CASSYTAGTVTYEQYF

clone_size: NA
j_call: TRBJ1-5
d_call: TRBD1
v_call: TRBV28
cdr3_nt: TGTGCCAGCAGCCCACACCGGGACAGGGTGAGGCAGCCCCAGCATTTT
cdr3_aa: CASSPHRDRVRQPQHF

clone_size: NA
j_call: TRBJ2-3
d_call: NA
v_call: TRBV28
cdr3_nt: TGTGCCAGCAGTTTAAAGCAGGGGAGCAATCAGCCCCAGTATTTT
cdr3_aa: CASSLKQGSNQPQYF

clone_size: few
j_call: TRBJ2-5
d_call: NA
v_call: TRBV12-3/TRBV12-4
cdr3_nt: TGTGCCAGCAGTTACCCGGCAGCTCAAGAGACCCAGTACTTC
cdr3_aa: CASSYPAAQETQYF

clone_size: NA
j_call: TRBJ2-7
d_call: NA
v_call: TRBV7-8
cdr3_nt: TGTGCCAGCAGCTTAGTTCTAGCACACCCCAGCTCCTACGAGCAGTACTTC
cdr3_aa: CASSLVLAHPSSYEQYF

clone_size: once
j_call: TRBJ1-6
d_call: NA
v_call: TRBV12-3/TRBV12-4
cdr3_nt: TGTGCCAGCAGTTTAGGGCAGGGGCGTAATTCACCCCTCCACTTT
cdr3_aa: CASSLGQGRNSPLHF

clone_size: NA
j_call: TRBJ2-1
d_call: TRBD2
v_call: TRBV5-1
cdr3_nt: TGCGCCAGCAGCTTAAGTTGGGGACTAGCGAACAATGAGCAGTTCTTC
cdr3_aa: CASSLSWGLANNEQFF

clone_size: many
j_call: TRBJ2-5
d_call: NA
v_call: TRBV27
cdr3_nt: TGTGCCAGCAGTTTAATCGGGGAGCGGGAGACCCAGTACTTC
cdr3_aa: CASSLIGERETQYF

clone_size: many
j_call: TRBJ1-1
d_call: NA
v_call: TRBV5-1
cdr3_nt: TGCGCCAGCAGCTTGGATGGGGGAGTCATGAACACTGAAGCTTTCTTT
cdr3_aa: CASSLDGGVMNTEAFF

clone_size: many
j_call: TRBJ2-1
d_call: TRBD2
v_call: TRBV9
cdr3_nt: TGTGCCAGCAGCGTAGCCCTAGCGGTCTACAATGAGCAGTTCTTC
cdr3_aa: CASSVALAVYNEQFF

clone_size: few
j_call: TRBJ2-3
d_call: NA
v_call: TRBV12-3/TRBV12-4
cdr3_nt: TGTGCCAGCAGTGCCGAGGCACCTCGACCCACAGATACGCAGTATTTT
cdr3_aa: CASSAEAPRPTDTQYF

clone_size: NA
j_call: TRBJ2-7
d_call: TRBD1
v_call: TRBV12-3/TRBV12-4
cdr3_nt: TGTGCCAGCAGTTTAAGGGCAGGGGGCAGCTACGAGCAGTACTTC
cdr3_aa: CASSLRAGGSYEQYF

clone_size: NA
j_call: TRBJ1-1
d_call: TRBD1
v_call: TRBV20-1
cdr3_nt: TGCAGTGCCGAGGGGGCCAAGAACACTGAAGCTTTCTTT
cdr3_aa: CSAEGAKNTEAFF

clone_size: many
j_call: TRBJ2-7
d_call: NA
v_call: TRBV12-3/TRBV12-4
cdr3_nt: TGTGCCAGCAGCCCTACTAGCTACGAGCAGTACTTC
cdr3_aa: CASSPTSYEQYF

clone_size: few
j_call: TRBJ2-7
d_call: TRBD2
v_call: TRBV12-3/TRBV12-4
cdr3_nt: TGTGCCAGCAGGCCGGGACTAGCGGGAGTCGTTCACGAGCAGTACTTC
cdr3_aa: CASRPGLAGVVHEQYF

clone_size: NA
j_call: TRBJ2-7
d_call: NA
v_call: TRBV20-1
cdr3_nt: TGCAGTGCTAGTGGAGTTCGCCAGGGGGGTTACTACGAGCAGTACTTC
cdr3_aa: CSASGVRQGGYYEQYF

clone_size: few
j_call: TRBJ2-5
d_call: NA
v_call: TRBV5-1
cdr3_nt: TGCGCCAGCAGCTTTCGGCAATCGGGCGAGACCCAGTACTTC
cdr3_aa: CASSFRQSGETQYF

clone_size: few
j_call: TRBJ1-1
d_call: NA
v_call: TRBV5-6
cdr3_nt: TGTGCCAGCAGCTTGGTAACAGGGTGGAACACTGAAGCTTTCTTT
cdr3_aa: CASSLVTGWNTEAFF

clone_size: few
j_call: TRBJ2-1
d_call: NA
v_call: TRBV5-5
cdr3_nt: TGTGCCAGCAGCGAAGATTTTGCTGGTGAGCAGTTCTTC
cdr3_aa: CASSEDFAGEQFF

clone_size: few
j_call: TRBJ1-5
d_call: TRBD1
v_call: TRBV20-1
cdr3_nt: TGCAGTGCCACCCGGGTGGGACAGGCTAATCAGCCCCAGCATTTT
cdr3_aa: CSATRVGQANQPQHF

clone_size: once
j_call: TRBJ1-1
d_call: TRBD1
v_call: TRBV29-1
cdr3_nt: TGCAGCGTTGCGGGCGGACAGGGGGCGCGTGAAGCTTTCTTT
cdr3_aa: CSVAGGQGAREAFF

clone_size: NA
j_call: TRBJ2-1
d_call: TRBD2
v_call: TRBV7-9
cdr3_nt: TGTGCCAGCAGAGCCGTACTAGCGGGTCCTTATAATGAGCAGTTCTTC
cdr3_aa: CASRAVLAGPYNEQFF